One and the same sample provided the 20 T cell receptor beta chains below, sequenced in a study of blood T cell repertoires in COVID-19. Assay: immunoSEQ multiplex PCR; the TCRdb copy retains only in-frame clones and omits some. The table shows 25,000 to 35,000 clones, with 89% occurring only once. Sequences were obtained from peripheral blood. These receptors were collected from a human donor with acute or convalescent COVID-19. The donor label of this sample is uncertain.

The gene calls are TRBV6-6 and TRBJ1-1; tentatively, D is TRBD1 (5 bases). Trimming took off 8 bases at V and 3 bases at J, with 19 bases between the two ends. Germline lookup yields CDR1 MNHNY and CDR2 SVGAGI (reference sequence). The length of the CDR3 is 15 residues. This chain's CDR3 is CASQGGASDHTEAFF. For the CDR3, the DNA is TGTGCCAGCCAAGGAGGGGCGAGTGACCACACTGAAGCTTTCTTT.

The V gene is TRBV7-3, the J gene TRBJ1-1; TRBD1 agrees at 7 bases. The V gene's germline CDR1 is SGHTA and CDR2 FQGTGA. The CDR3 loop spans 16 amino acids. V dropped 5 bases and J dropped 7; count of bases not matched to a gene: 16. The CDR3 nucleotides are TGTGCCAGCAGCAACCGAGCCGGGACAGACCCCCTTGAAGCTTTCTTT. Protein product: CASSNRAGTDPLEAFF.

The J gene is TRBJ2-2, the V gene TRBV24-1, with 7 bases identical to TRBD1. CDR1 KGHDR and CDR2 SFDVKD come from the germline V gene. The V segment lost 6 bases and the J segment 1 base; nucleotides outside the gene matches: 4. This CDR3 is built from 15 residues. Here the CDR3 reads CATSRQGQNTGELFF. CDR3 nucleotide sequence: TGTGCCACCAGTCGACAGGGCCAGAACACCGGGGAGCTGTTTTTT.

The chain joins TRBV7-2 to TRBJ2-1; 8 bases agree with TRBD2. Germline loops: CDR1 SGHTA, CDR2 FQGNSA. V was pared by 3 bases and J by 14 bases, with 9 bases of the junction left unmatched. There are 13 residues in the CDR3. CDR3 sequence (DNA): TGTGCCAGCAGCTTGGGGGGGACTAGTAGCGAGTTCTTC. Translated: CASSLGGTSSEFF.

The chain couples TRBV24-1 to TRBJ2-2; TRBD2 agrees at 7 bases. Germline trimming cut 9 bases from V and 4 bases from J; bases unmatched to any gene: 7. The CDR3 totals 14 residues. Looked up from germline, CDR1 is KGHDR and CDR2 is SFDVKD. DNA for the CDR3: TGTGCCACCTCGGGAGGTACGGGCACCGGGGAGCTGTTTTTT. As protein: CATSGGTGTGELFF.

CDR3: CASSLGRSNTEAFF. In nucleotides, the CDR3 is TGTGCCAGCTCCTTGGGCAGATCGAACACTGAAGCTTTCTTT. The V call is TRBV19, the J call TRBJ1-1; unclear D gene. Germline V CDR1 and CDR2: LNHDA, SQIVND (reference sequence). With 9 bases removed from V and 1 base from J, the gap between germline ends came to 15 bases. The CDR3 covers 14 residues.

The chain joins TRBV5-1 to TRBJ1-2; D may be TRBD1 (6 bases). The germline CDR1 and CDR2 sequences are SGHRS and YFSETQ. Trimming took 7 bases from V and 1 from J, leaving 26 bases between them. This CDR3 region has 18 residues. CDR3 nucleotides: TGCGCCAGCTCAAAAGAGGGGGTTACACCGTATTTTAACTATGGCTACACCTTC. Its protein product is CASSKEGVTPYFNYGYTF.

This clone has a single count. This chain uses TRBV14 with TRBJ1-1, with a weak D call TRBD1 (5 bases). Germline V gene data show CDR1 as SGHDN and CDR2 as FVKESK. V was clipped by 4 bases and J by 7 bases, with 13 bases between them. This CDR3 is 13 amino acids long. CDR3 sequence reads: CASSRWTGLEAFF. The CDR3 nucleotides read TGTGCCAGCAGCCGGTGGACGGGACTTGAAGCTTTCTTT. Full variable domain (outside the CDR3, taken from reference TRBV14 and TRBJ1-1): EAGVTQFPSHSVIEKGQTVTLRCDPISGHDNLYWYRRVMGKEIKFLLHFVKESKQDESGMPNNRFLAERTGGTYSTLKVQPAELEDSGVYFCASSRWTGLEAFFGQGTRLTVV.

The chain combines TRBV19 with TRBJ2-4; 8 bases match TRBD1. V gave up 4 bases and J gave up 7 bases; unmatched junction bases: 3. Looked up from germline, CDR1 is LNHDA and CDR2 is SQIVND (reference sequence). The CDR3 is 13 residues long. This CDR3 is CASSTDRGNIQYF. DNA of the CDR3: TGTGCCAGTAGTACCGACAGGGGCAACATTCAGTACTTC.

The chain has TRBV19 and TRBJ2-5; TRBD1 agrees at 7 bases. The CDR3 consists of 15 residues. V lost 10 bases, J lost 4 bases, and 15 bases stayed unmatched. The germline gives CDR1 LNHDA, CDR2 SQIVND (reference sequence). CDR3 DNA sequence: TGTGCCACCCAAAACGCTGGGACAGAACGAGAGACCCAGTACTTC. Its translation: CATQNAGTERETQYF.

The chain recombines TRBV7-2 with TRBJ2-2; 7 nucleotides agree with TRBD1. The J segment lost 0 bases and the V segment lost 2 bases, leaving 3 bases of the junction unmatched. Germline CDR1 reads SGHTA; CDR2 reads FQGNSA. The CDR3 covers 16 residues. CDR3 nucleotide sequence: TGTGCCAGCAGCTTATCGGGACAGACGAACACCGGGGAGCTGTTTTTT. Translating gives CASSLSGQTNTGELFF.

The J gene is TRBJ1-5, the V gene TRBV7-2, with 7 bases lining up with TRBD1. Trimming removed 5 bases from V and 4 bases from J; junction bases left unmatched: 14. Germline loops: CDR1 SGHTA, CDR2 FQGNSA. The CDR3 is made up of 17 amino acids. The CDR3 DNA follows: TGTGCCAGCAGCCTACCCGTGGCGGCAGGGGGGAATCAGCCCCAGCATTTT. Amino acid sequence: CASSLPVAAGGNQPQHF.

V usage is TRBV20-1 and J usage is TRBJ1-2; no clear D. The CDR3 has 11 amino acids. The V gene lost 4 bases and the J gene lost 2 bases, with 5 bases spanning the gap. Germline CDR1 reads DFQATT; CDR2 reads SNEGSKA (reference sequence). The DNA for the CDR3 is TGCAGTGCTAACAACAACTATGGCTACACCTTC. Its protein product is CSANNNYGYTF.

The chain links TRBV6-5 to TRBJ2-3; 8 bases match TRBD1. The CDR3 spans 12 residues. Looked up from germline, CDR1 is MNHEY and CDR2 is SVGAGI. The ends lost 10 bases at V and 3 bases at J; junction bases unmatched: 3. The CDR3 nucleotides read TGTGCCATCGGACAGGGAACAGATACGCAGTATTTT. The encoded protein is CAIGQGTDTQYF.

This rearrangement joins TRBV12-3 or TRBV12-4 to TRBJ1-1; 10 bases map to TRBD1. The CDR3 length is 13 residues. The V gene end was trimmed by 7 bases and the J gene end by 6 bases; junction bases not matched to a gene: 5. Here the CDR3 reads CASNIDRGPEAFF. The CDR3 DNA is TGTGCCAGCAATATCGACAGGGGGCCTGAAGCTTTCTTT.

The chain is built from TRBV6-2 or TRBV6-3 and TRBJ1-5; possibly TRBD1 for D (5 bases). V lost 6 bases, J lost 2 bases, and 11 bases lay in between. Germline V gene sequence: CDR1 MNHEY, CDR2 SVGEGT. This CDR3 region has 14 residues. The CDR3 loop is CASSTDSRNQPQHF. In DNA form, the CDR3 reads TGTGCCAGCAGCACCGACAGCCGCAATCAGCCCCAGCATTTT.

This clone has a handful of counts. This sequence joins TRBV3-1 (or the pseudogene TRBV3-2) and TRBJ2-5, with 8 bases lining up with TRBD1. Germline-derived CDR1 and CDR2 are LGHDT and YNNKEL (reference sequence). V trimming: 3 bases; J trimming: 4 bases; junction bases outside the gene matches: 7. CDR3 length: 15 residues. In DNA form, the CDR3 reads TGTGCCAGCAGCCAGCAGGGGGCAGGGCGAGAGACCCAGTACTTC. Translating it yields CASSQQGAGRETQYF.

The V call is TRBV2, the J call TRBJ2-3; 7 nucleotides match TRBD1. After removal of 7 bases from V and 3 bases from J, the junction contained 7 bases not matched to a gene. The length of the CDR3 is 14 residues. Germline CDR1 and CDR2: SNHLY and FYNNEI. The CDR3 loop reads CASKGQVRTDTQYF. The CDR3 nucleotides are TGTGCCAGCAAAGGACAGGTTCGGACAGATACGCAGTATTTT. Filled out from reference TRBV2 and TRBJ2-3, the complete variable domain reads EPEVTQTPSHQVTQMGQEVILRCVPISNHLYFYWYRQILGQKVEFLVSFYNNEISEKSEIFDDQFSVERPDGSNFTLKIRSTKLEDSAMYFCASKGQVRTDTQYFGPGTRLTVL.

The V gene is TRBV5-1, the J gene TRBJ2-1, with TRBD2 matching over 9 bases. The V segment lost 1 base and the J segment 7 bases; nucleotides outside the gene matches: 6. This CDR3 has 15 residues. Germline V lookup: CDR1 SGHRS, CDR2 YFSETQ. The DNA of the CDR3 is TGCGCCAGCAGCTTGATGCGGGAGGGCCCGAATGAGCAGTTCTTC. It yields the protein CASSLMREGPNEQFF.

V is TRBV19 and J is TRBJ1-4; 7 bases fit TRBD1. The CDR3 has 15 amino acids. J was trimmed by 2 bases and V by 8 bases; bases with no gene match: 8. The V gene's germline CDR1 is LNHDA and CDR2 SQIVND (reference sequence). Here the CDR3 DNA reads TGTGCCAGTGCCGACAGGGTATCGACTAATGAAAAACTGTTTTTT. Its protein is CASADRVSTNEKLFF.